Listed below are T cell receptor beta chains from one sample, sequenced in a study of shared clonotypes between healthy human individuals. Sequenced by immunoSEQ multiplex PCR; TCRdb stores in-frame clones only, minus some. The data hold 1,100,000 or so clones, with around three quarters observed a single time. Material for sequencing was memory CD4+ T cells from PBMCs. These receptors came from a man between 18 and 29 years old in good health. Some clones in this sample may be carry-over from other donors' samples. Each CDR3 is given without its conserved first and last residue.

TRBJ2-3 | TRBV6-4 | ASRSGISTDTQY
TRBJ1-2 | TRBV6-5 | ASSYGHREGGYT
TRBJ2-1 | TRBV7-2 | ASSWGTYSPF
TRBJ1-4 | TRBV5-5 | ASSSATNEKLF
TRBJ2-7 | TRBV9 | ASSPFLEGVYEQY
TRBJ1-5 | TRBV20-1 | SASYEQPQH
TRBJ2-7 | TRBV6-6 | ASSYFGGSYEQY
TRBJ2-5 | TRBV7-6 | ASSFQETQY
TRBJ2-3 | TRBV28 | ASSTQGADTQY
TRBJ2-5 | TRBV19 | ASSSGGLGETQY
TRBJ2-5 | TRBV7-9 | ASSLQGGQETQY
TRBJ2-7 | TRBV28 | ATRTSGTYEQY
TRBJ1-1 | TRBV25-1 | ASSVAGYTEAF
TRBJ2-3 | TRBV7-8 | ASSSLAGAITDTQY
TRBJ2-3 | TRBV7-2 | ASSLVGGTDTQY
TRBJ2-7 | TRBV21-1 | ASRMDVSSYEQY
TRBJ2-2 | TRBV5-1 | ASSKAGVANTGELF
TRBJ2-3 | TRBV29-1 | SVVGTSSTDTQY
TRBJ2-1 | TRBV2 | ASSLGPGASRYISYNEQF
TRBJ2-2 | TRBV7-6 | ASSWGGNGELF
TRBJ1-2 | TRBV28 | ASTRRAGTSLGYT
TRBJ1-2 | TRBV18 | ASSPVGGSSNYGYT
TRBJ2-3 | TRBV25-1 | ASSESFGGTDTQY
TRBJ2-7 | TRBV28 | ASSGTSPFEFHEQY
TRBJ2-1 | TRBV19 | ASSIYGDLLGEQF
TRBJ2-1 | TRBV5-6 | ASSTGQPWNEQF
TRBJ2-2 | TRBV7-2 | ASSSRQGARTGELF
TRBJ2-7 | TRBV6-5 | ASSYELARGQSEQY
TRBJ1-2 | TRBV30 | AWVGGNNYGYT
TRBJ1-1 | TRBV28 | ASSTQGGTEAF
TRBJ1-1 | TRBV18 | ASSLGRQMNTEAF
TRBJ2-1 | TRBV4-2 | ASSQSVGLAGGSSYNEQF
TRBJ2-5 | TRBV4-3 | ASSQDVGETQY
TRBJ2-5 | TRBV29-1 | SVESKETQY
TRBJ1-3 | TRBV5-8 | ASRTGGAGGNTIY
TRBJ2-1 | TRBV7-8 | ASSLRLTSYNEQF
TRBJ2-4 | TRBV28 | ASSDGQGFPKNIQY
TRBJ2-7 | TRBV5-6 | ASSARYEQY
TRBJ2-2 | TRBV9 | ASSVGGSLNTGELF
TRBJ1-4 | TRBV19 | ASSRQGATNEKLF
TRBJ1-2 | TRBV6-6 | ASSYSFPDNYGYT
TRBJ2-2 | TRBV18 | ASSPRNTGELF
TRBJ1-3 | TRBV6-6 | ASRPGLGAGNTIY
TRBJ2-1 | TRBV27 | ASRRLAGGQSGEQF
TRBJ1-2 | TRBV4-3 | ASSQDRLSYGYT
TRBJ2-1 | TRBV7-9 | PPGLAMNNEQF
TRBJ1-5 | TRBV29-1 | SATGGSNQPQH
TRBJ1-1 | TRBV2 | ASSESVVGTEAF
TRBJ2-5 | TRBV6-5 | ASSYGAGGTQETQY
TRBJ2-2 | TRBV18 | ASSPNGLGVTGELF
TRBJ1-5 | TRBV28 | ASSYYPDQGALSNQPQH
TRBJ2-7 | TRBV27 | ASSLKGNPQSSYEQY
TRBJ1-1 | TRBV25-1 | ASSTPWGLSEAF
TRBJ2-7 | TRBV11-1 | ASSLAGTGFYEQY
TRBJ1-1 | TRBV19 | ASSTGTGFNTEAF
TRBJ2-1 | TRBV28 | ASSRRSGSSYNEQF
TRBJ2-2 | TRBV5-1 | ASSWPSGSGPPGELF
TRBJ2-1 | TRBV4-1 | ASSHPSGRGAYNEQF
TRBJ2-3 | TRBV4-3 | ASSQGGLRGDTQY